The rows below give T cell receptor beta chains drawn from one sample of a study of T cell repertoires in cytomegalovirus infection. TCRdb redid the calling of the reads with MiXCR, one entry per CDR3 protein. This table has 300,000 or so distinct CDR3 sequences, roughly a quarter appearing once. Material for sequencing was PBMCs. The receptors stem from a human donor in good health (CMV status not recorded). Some clones in this sample may be carry-over from other donors' samples. The CDR3 runs from the conserved cysteine through the conserved F or W. A D gene is named only where the DNA matches it firmly. The size of a clone is reported for some rows only, either as once, few or many, or as a class for expanded clones.

d_gene: TRBD1; abundance: many; v_gene: TRBV6-1; j_gene: TRBJ1-5; CDR3aa: CATRTGASNQPQHF; CDR3nt: TGTGCCACCAGGACAGGGGCGAGCAATCAGCCCCAGCATTTT
d_gene: -; abundance: few; v_gene: TRBV5-1; j_gene: TRBJ1-4; CDR3aa: CASSPTGRTEEKLFF; CDR3nt: TGCGCCAGCAGCCCGACCGGACGAACGGAGGAAAAACTGTTTTTT
d_gene: -; abundance: few; v_gene: TRBV2; j_gene: TRBJ2-2; CDR3aa: CASRGHSNTGELFF; CDR3nt: TGTGCCAGCAGGGGACATTCGAACACCGGGGAGCTGTTTTTT
d_gene: -; abundance: few; v_gene: TRBV3-1; j_gene: TRBJ1-1; CDR3aa: CASSQVWSGAFF; CDR3nt: TGTGCCAGCAGCCAAGTTTGGAGTGGAGCTTTCTTT
d_gene: -; abundance: -; v_gene: TRBV20-1; j_gene: TRBJ2-1; CDR3aa: CSARATHVGTEQFF; CDR3nt: TGCAGTGCTAGAGCGACTCACGTGGGCACGGAGCAGTTCTTC
d_gene: TRBD1; abundance: once; v_gene: TRBV30; j_gene: TRBJ2-7; CDR3aa: CAWSVGQNYEQYF; CDR3nt: TGTGCCTGGAGTGTGGGACAGAACTACGAGCAGTACTTC
d_gene: -; abundance: many; v_gene: TRBV7-2; j_gene: TRBJ1-4; CDR3aa: CASSRGGLGEKLFF; CDR3nt: TGTGCCAGCAGCAGAGGGGGGTTGGGTGAAAAACTGTTTTTT
d_gene: -; abundance: -; v_gene: TRBV2; j_gene: TRBJ2-6; CDR3aa: CASSDRSGANVLTF; CDR3nt: TGTGCCAGCAGCGACAGGTCTGGGGCCAACGTCCTGACTTTC
d_gene: -; abundance: many; v_gene: TRBV2; j_gene: TRBJ1-1; CDR3aa: CASSQGLTVTEAFF; CDR3nt: TGTGCCAGCAGCCAGGGACTGACGGTCACTGAAGCTTTCTTT
d_gene: TRBD2; abundance: many; v_gene: TRBV10-3; j_gene: TRBJ2-1; CDR3aa: CAIRERLAGGSEQFF; CDR3nt: TGTGCCATCAGAGAGCGACTAGCGGGAGGGAGTGAGCAGTTCTTC
d_gene: TRBD1; abundance: few; v_gene: TRBV7-2; j_gene: TRBJ1-6; CDR3aa: CASSSTGGQKSPLHF; CDR3nt: TGTGCCAGCAGCTCTACAGGGGGTCAGAAATCACCCCTCCACTTT
d_gene: TRBD1; abundance: few; v_gene: TRBV4-2; j_gene: TRBJ1-2; CDR3aa: CASSEGQGVYGYTF; CDR3nt: TGTGCCAGCAGCGAGGGTCAGGGGGTATATGGCTACACCTTC
d_gene: TRBD2; abundance: many; v_gene: TRBV11-2; j_gene: TRBJ2-2; CDR3aa: CASSLGRLAGASTGELFF; CDR3nt: TGTGCCAGCAGCTTAGGCCGACTAGCGGGAGCAAGCACCGGGGAGCTGTTTTTT
d_gene: -; abundance: few; v_gene: TRBV7-9; j_gene: TRBJ2-7; CDR3aa: CASSRDGSSYEQYF; CDR3nt: TGTGCCAGCAGCCGGGACGGCAGCTCCTACGAGCAGTACTTC
d_gene: TRBD1; abundance: -; v_gene: TRBV7-2; j_gene: TRBJ2-2; CDR3aa: CASSLLGTGATGELFF; CDR3nt: TGTGCCAGCAGCTTGCTGGGGACAGGGGCCACCGGGGAGCTGTTTTTT
d_gene: -; abundance: many; v_gene: TRBV28; j_gene: TRBJ1-5; CDR3aa: CASSSLWGDQPQHF; CDR3nt: TGTGCCAGCAGTTCCTTGTGGGGGGATCAGCCCCAGCATTTT
d_gene: -; abundance: -; v_gene: TRBV5-1; j_gene: TRBJ2-7; CDR3aa: CASSPVVEGEQYF; CDR3nt: TGCGCCAGCAGCCCGGTGGTGGAGGGCGAGCAGTACTTC
d_gene: -; abundance: few; v_gene: TRBV9; j_gene: TRBJ2-7; CDR3aa: CASSVEIGEWYEQYF; CDR3nt: TGTGCCAGCAGCGTAGAGATAGGGGAATGGTACGAGCAGTACTTC
d_gene: TRBD1; abundance: -; v_gene: TRBV12-3/TRBV12-4; j_gene: TRBJ1-1; CDR3aa: CASSTTGGSVEAFF; CDR3nt: TGTGCCAGCAGTACAACAGGGGGGTCGGTTGAAGCTTTCTTT
d_gene: -; abundance: -; v_gene: TRBV10-3; j_gene: TRBJ2-1; CDR3aa: CAIRDTRSYNEQFF; CDR3nt: TGTGCCATCAGAGATACACGATCCTACAATGAGCAGTTCTTC
d_gene: TRBD1; abundance: few; v_gene: TRBV7-9; j_gene: TRBJ2-7; CDR3aa: CASSFGQGPWASYEQYF; CDR3nt: TGTGCCAGCAGCTTTGGACAGGGGCCCTGGGCCTCCTACGAGCAGTACTTC
d_gene: -; abundance: -; v_gene: TRBV5-6; j_gene: TRBJ2-5; CDR3aa: CASSLPKETQYF; CDR3nt: TGTGCCAGCAGCCTTCCCAAAGAGACCCAGTACTTC
d_gene: TRBD1; abundance: -; v_gene: TRBV5-1; j_gene: TRBJ1-1; CDR3aa: CASSLMAGGSIATEAFF; CDR3nt: TGCGCCAGCAGCTTGATGGCAGGGGGCAGCATCGCGACTGAAGCTTTCTTT
d_gene: -; abundance: -; v_gene: TRBV11-2; j_gene: TRBJ1-1; CDR3aa: CASSPQSNTEAFF; CDR3nt: TGTGCCAGCAGCCCCCAGTCGAACACTGAAGCTTTCTTT
d_gene: TRBD2; abundance: -; v_gene: TRBV7-9; j_gene: TRBJ2-5; CDR3aa: CASSLLGGESQETQYF; CDR3nt: TGTGCCAGCAGCTTGTTGGGGGGGGAAAGCCAAGAGACCCAGTACTTC
d_gene: -; abundance: -; v_gene: TRBV6-1; j_gene: TRBJ1-5; CDR3aa: CASSERRTLDDQPQHF; CDR3nt: TGTGCCAGCAGTGAGAGGCGGACACTGGATGATCAGCCCCAGCATTTT
d_gene: -; abundance: -; v_gene: TRBV11-2; j_gene: TRBJ2-3; CDR3aa: CASSKGATLEDTQYF; CDR3nt: TGTGCCAGCAGCAAAGGGGCGACGCTTGAAGATACGCAGTATTTT
d_gene: -; abundance: many; v_gene: TRBV5-1; j_gene: TRBJ2-1; CDR3aa: CASSDNYNEQFF; CDR3nt: TGCGCCAGCAGCGACAACTACAATGAGCAGTTCTTC
d_gene: -; abundance: few; v_gene: TRBV7-9; j_gene: TRBJ1-2; CDR3aa: CASSLVQQGGGYTF; CDR3nt: TGTGCCAGCAGCTTAGTGCAGCAGGGCGGCGGCTACACCTTC
d_gene: -; abundance: many; v_gene: TRBV30; j_gene: TRBJ2-1; CDR3aa: CAWSVGGGDRFF; CDR3nt: TGTGCCTGGAGTGTGGGGGGGGGCGACCGGTTCTTC
d_gene: TRBD2; abundance: -; v_gene: TRBV10-3; j_gene: TRBJ2-2; CDR3aa: CAIRRLAGGNTGELFF; CDR3nt: TGTGCCATCAGGCGACTAGCGGGAGGGAACACCGGGGAGCTGTTTTTT
d_gene: -; abundance: few; v_gene: TRBV6-4; j_gene: TRBJ2-2; CDR3aa: CASSEKGFGELFF; CDR3nt: TGTGCCAGCAGTGAAAAGGGGTTCGGGGAGCTGTTTTTT
d_gene: TRBD1; abundance: few; v_gene: TRBV5-1; j_gene: TRBJ2-7; CDR3aa: CASSFSRGLYEQYF; CDR3nt: TGCGCCAGCAGCTTTTCCAGGGGGCTCTACGAGCAGTACTTC
d_gene: -; abundance: -; v_gene: TRBV20-1; j_gene: TRBJ1-2; CDR3aa: CSARDPRTYGYTF; CDR3nt: TGCAGTGCTAGAGACCCCCGGACCTATGGCTACACCTTC
d_gene: TRBD1; abundance: few; v_gene: TRBV28; j_gene: TRBJ1-5; CDR3aa: CASRETGRNLSPQHF; CDR3nt: TGTGCCAGCAGGGAGACAGGGAGGAACCTTTCGCCCCAGCATTTT
d_gene: -; abundance: few; v_gene: TRBV12-3/TRBV12-4; j_gene: TRBJ2-1; CDR3aa: CASSPELNNEQFF; CDR3nt: TGTGCCAGCAGCCCGGAGCTCAACAATGAGCAGTTCTTC
d_gene: -; abundance: once; v_gene: TRBV2; j_gene: TRBJ2-1; CDR3aa: CASSWDWSGDEQFF; CDR3nt: TGTGCCAGCAGTTGGGACTGGTCTGGGGATGAGCAGTTCTTC
d_gene: -; abundance: -; v_gene: TRBV29-1; j_gene: TRBJ1-5; CDR3aa: CSVGSLEGGQPQHF; CDR3nt: TGCAGCGTTGGATCTCTGGAGGGCGGCCAGCCCCAGCATTTT
d_gene: TRBD1; abundance: many; v_gene: TRBV6-1; j_gene: TRBJ2-7; CDR3aa: CASSSGQGKHEQYF; CDR3nt: TGTGCCAGCAGCTCGGGACAGGGGAAACACGAGCAGTACTTC
d_gene: TRBD1; abundance: -; v_gene: TRBV11-2; j_gene: TRBJ1-1; CDR3aa: CASNAGTGWEVDTEAFF; CDR3nt: TGTGCCAGCAACGCCGGGACAGGTTGGGAGGTCGACACTGAAGCTTTCTTT
d_gene: TRBD1; abundance: many; v_gene: TRBV28; j_gene: TRBJ2-3; CDR3aa: CASSPGQGPGTDTQYF; CDR3nt: TGTGCCAGCAGTCCAGGACAGGGCCCGGGCACAGATACGCAGTATTTT
d_gene: -; abundance: few; v_gene: TRBV7-7; j_gene: TRBJ1-1; CDR3aa: CASSSLGQTEAFF; CDR3nt: TGTGCCAGCAGCTCTCTGGGCCAAACTGAAGCTTTCTTT
d_gene: -; abundance: -; v_gene: TRBV28; j_gene: TRBJ2-3; CDR3aa: CASSSPPPGQNTDTQYF; CDR3nt: TGTGCCAGCAGTTCACCACCCCCGGGACAAAACACAGATACGCAGTATTTT
d_gene: TRBD2; abundance: -; v_gene: TRBV7-2; j_gene: TRBJ2-1; CDR3aa: CASSPIAGGGDNEQFF; CDR3nt: TGTGCCAGCAGCCCGATAGCGGGAGGGGGTGACAATGAGCAGTTCTTC
d_gene: TRBD1; abundance: -; v_gene: TRBV20-1; j_gene: TRBJ1-2; CDR3aa: CSARDRTGGNNYGYTF; CDR3nt: TGCAGTGCTAGAGATAGGACAGGGGGGAACAACTATGGCTACACCTTC
d_gene: TRBD2; abundance: -; v_gene: TRBV28; j_gene: TRBJ2-5; CDR3aa: CASSVTGRGAETQYF; CDR3nt: TGTGCCAGCAGTGTTACCGGGAGGGGAGCGGAGACCCAGTACTTC
d_gene: -; abundance: many; v_gene: TRBV6-1; j_gene: TRBJ2-7; CDR3aa: CASSWSSRVLRYEQYF; CDR3nt: TGTGCCAGCAGTTGGAGTTCCCGGGTCTTGAGGTACGAGCAGTACTTC
d_gene: -; abundance: few; v_gene: TRBV20-1; j_gene: TRBJ2-7; CDR3aa: CSARQGGSYEQYF; CDR3nt: TGCAGTGCTAGACAGGGAGGCTCCTACGAGCAGTACTTC
d_gene: -; abundance: once; v_gene: TRBV28; j_gene: TRBJ2-7; CDR3aa: CASRAEQYF; CDR3nt: TGTGCCAGTCGGGCCGAGCAGTACTTC
d_gene: TRBD1; abundance: -; v_gene: TRBV12-3/TRBV12-4; j_gene: TRBJ2-7; CDR3aa: CASSLPGQGTLGEQYF; CDR3nt: TGTGCCAGCAGTTTACCGGGACAGGGGACATTGGGCGAGCAGTACTTC
d_gene: -; abundance: many; v_gene: TRBV7-8; j_gene: TRBJ2-5; CDR3aa: CASSLDFETQYF; CDR3nt: TGTGCCAGCAGCTTAGACTTTGAGACCCAGTACTTC
d_gene: -; abundance: few; v_gene: TRBV12-3/TRBV12-4; j_gene: TRBJ1-4; CDR3aa: CASSLVLAHSGEKLFF; CDR3nt: TGTGCCAGCAGTTTAGTCCTAGCCCACTCTGGAGAAAAACTGTTTTTT
d_gene: TRBD2; abundance: -; v_gene: TRBV6-1; j_gene: TRBJ2-7; CDR3aa: CATRGDHYEQYF; CDR3nt: TGTGCCACCCGGGGGGACCACTACGAGCAGTACTTC
d_gene: TRBD1; abundance: -; v_gene: TRBV20-1; j_gene: TRBJ2-1; CDR3aa: CSTGTDSYNEQFF; CDR3nt: TGCAGTACCGGGACAGACTCCTACAATGAGCAGTTCTTC